This TCR beta chain was profiled in a study of T-cell memory formation after mild COVID-19. Across the study: TCR clustering was largely donor specific. The study's findings and limits: Contracting clones from day 15 to 85 showed balanced CD4/CD8; later expanders favored CD4+. Prior to infection, memory already included some responding clones, suggesting cross-reactive memory joined.

Per the germline V gene, CDR1 is SGHVS and CDR2 is FQNEAQ. V was pared by 5 bases and J by 1 base, with 11 bases between. This CDR3 contains 15 residues. Only a few counts were recorded for this clonotype. Its specificity is not known. After 5'RACE with constant-segment primers, TCR alpha and TCR beta cDNA libraries carrying sample barcodes and UMIs were obtained. MiXCR, run by TCRdb on the 5' RACE reads, gives a single entry per CDR3 protein. Of over 350,000 distinct CDR3 sequences listed, 20% to 25% are singletons. The chain links TRBV7-8 to TRBJ1-4; tentative D call: TRBD1 (6 bases). The sequence derives from an adult woman who had mild COVID-19 (a few samples of this study predate the infection). Cell type and time point are not known. Specimen: PBMCs or a T cell subset sorted from them (not recorded which). The CDR3 sequence: CASSKRGGTNEKLFF. In DNA, the CDR3 is TGTGCCAGCAGCAAAAGGGGGGGAACTAATGAAAAACTGTTTTTT.